These 21 T cell receptor beta chains originate from one sample sequenced in a study of identical twins. TCRdb recomputed calls from the 5' RACE reads with MiXCR, one row per CDR3 protein. Found here are about 660,000 distinct CDR3 sequences, about 9.4% of them singletons; the top ten hold 0.75% to 1%. The same specimen was also included in a second study, on yellow fever vaccine responses in identical twins.

Source material: PBMCs. The receptors come from a woman in her late teens or twenties in good health.

In the case of this clonotype: Mismatch with germline at one junction end may stem from a read error. This CDR3 is CACSDVRQVSSYEQYF. CDR3 in DNA: TGTGCCTGCAGTGATGTTCGACAGGTTAGCTCCTACGAGCAGTACTTC. The V and J genes are TRBV2 and TRBJ2-7; possibly TRBD1 for D (6 bases). This CDR3 has 16 amino acids. The germline V gene has CDR1 SNHLY and CDR2 FYNNEI.

This chain connects TRBV27 to TRBJ2-1, with TRBD2 matching over 11 bases. This CDR3 contains 15 residues. Germline V lookup: CDR1 MNHEY, CDR2 SMNVEV (reference sequence). V dropped 6 bases and J dropped 6; count of bases not matched to a gene: 7. The CDR3 here is CASSVLAGASNEQFF. CDR3 nucleotide sequence: TGTGCCAGCAGCGTACTAGCGGGAGCTTCCAATGAGCAGTTCTTC.

The chain uses TRBV2 and TRBJ2-7; D ambiguous. The V end was cut by 4 bases, the J end by 1 base, with 5 bases between. Germline CDR1 SNHLY, CDR2 FYNNEI. This CDR3 spans 12 amino acids. The CDR3 is CASSAESYEQYF. The DNA for the CDR3 is TGTGCCAGCAGTGCTGAATCCTACGAGCAGTACTTC.

This clonotype was detected ten times or more. V is TRBV20-1 and J is TRBJ2-3, with D possibly matching TRBD2 (5 bases). The germline CDR1 and CDR2 sequences are DFQATT and SNEGSKA (reference sequence). V was pared by 6 bases and J by 13 bases, with 14 bases between. CDR3 size: 10 residues. The CDR3 DNA is TGCAGTGCCCCGGGGATTGAGAAGTATTTT. Translation: CSAPGIEKYF.

This clonotype was detected only a few times. The genes are TRBV2 and TRBJ2-1; D is perhaps TRBD1 or TRBD2 (5 bases each). CDR3 size: 12 residues. The ends were cut back, 1 base at V and 14 bases at J, with 12 bases in the middle. Looked up from germline, CDR1 is SNHLY and CDR2 is FYNNEI. The DNA of the CDR3 is TGTGCCAGCAGTGAAGGGGGGATATCGGAGTTCTTC. Translation gives CASSEGGISEFF. The whole variable domain, filled in from reference TRBV2 and TRBJ2-1, reads EPEVTQTPSHQVTQMGQEVILRCVPISNHLYFYWYRQILGQKVEFLVSFYNNEISEKSEIFDDQFSVERPDGSNFTLKIRSTKLEDSAMYFCASSEGGISEFFGPGTRLTVL.

This clonotype was observed at least ten times. In DNA, the CDR3 is TGTGCCAGCAGTCAGAAGAGCTCTGGAAACACCATATATTTT. Translated: CASSQKSSGNTIYF. The rearrangement links TRBV3-1 to TRBJ1-3; D is unresolved. The V gene lost 6 bases and the J gene lost 0 bases, with 9 bases spanning the gap. CDR3 size: 14 residues. Germline lookup yields CDR1 LGHDT and CDR2 YNNKEL (reference sequence).

There are a few counts of this clonotype. The chain joins TRBV6-1 to TRBJ2-2; 9 positions match TRBD1. With 8 bases clipped from V and 5 bases from J, the junction kept 12 bases outside the gene matches. The germline gives CDR1 MNHNS, CDR2 SASEGT. This CDR3 contains 16 residues. The CDR3 is CASSREGTGPTGELFF. In DNA form, the CDR3 reads TGTGCCAGCTCGCGGGAAGGGACAGGGCCGACCGGGGAGCTGTTTTTT.

V is TRBV5-6 and J is TRBJ2-1; 7 bases line up with TRBD2. The CDR3 spans 16 residues. The V segment lost 5 bases and the J segment 4 bases; nucleotides outside the gene matches: 12. CDR1 and CDR2 (germline): SGHDT, YYEEEE. This CDR3 is CASSFGGSKYYNEQFF. In DNA form, the CDR3 reads TGTGCCAGCAGTTTTGGCGGGAGTAAATATTACAATGAGCAGTTCTTC. The full variable domain, in which reference TRBV5-6 and TRBJ2-1 provide the parts outside the CDR3, is DAGVTQSPTHLIKTRGQQVTLRCSPKSGHDTVSWYQQALGQGPQFIFQYYEEEERQRGNFPDRFSGHQFPNYSSELNVNALLLGDSALYLCASSFGGSKYYNEQFFGPGTRLTVL.

This clonotype was recorded at least ten times. This CDR3 reads CSARRGGNTQYF. The CDR3 DNA is TGCAGTGCTAGACGGGGAGGTAATACGCAGTATTTT. The chain is built from TRBV20-1 and TRBJ2-3; tentative D call: TRBD2 (6 bases). CDR1 and CDR2 (germline): DFQATT, SNEGSKA (reference sequence). The CDR3 is made up of 12 amino acids. V gave up 2 bases and J gave up 7 bases, with 10 bases separating them.

This clonotype was seen a few times. The chain couples TRBV14 to TRBJ2-5; 9 positions match TRBD2. The CDR3 sequence is 15 residues long. V was pared by 3 bases and J by 6 bases, with 8 bases of the junction left unmatched. Germline V CDR1 and CDR2: SGHDN, FVKESK. CDR3 in DNA: TGTGCCAGCAGCCAGGTAGCGGGAGCGGGACAGACCCAGTACTTC. This codes for CASSQVAGAGQTQYF.

This clonotype was observed many times. This chain joins TRBV7-9 and TRBJ2-6; maybe TRBD1 (5 bases). V was clipped by 5 bases and J by 2 bases, with 25 bases between them. This CDR3 contains 20 residues. CDR1 SEHNR and CDR2 FQNEAQ come from the germline V gene (reference sequence). The CDR3 nucleotides are TGTGCCAGCAGCGATACTACTCCAGGGTCCCCCAGAACTGGGGCCAACGTCCTGACTTTC. As protein: CASSDTTPGSPRTGANVLTF. The complete variable domain, with remaining parts taken from reference TRBV7-9 and TRBJ2-6, reads DTGVSQNPRHKITKRGQNVTFRCDPISEHNRLYWYRQTLGQGPEFLTYFQNEAQLEKSRLLSDRFSAERPKGSFSTLEIQRTEQGDSAMYLCASSDTTPGSPRTGANVLTFGAGSRLTVL.

This clonotype came up a few times. This chain uses TRBV21-1 with TRBJ1-5; TRBD1 is taken as the D call from the table, unchecked against the DNA. TRBV21-1 is reported as a pseudogene. The CDR3 consists of 17 residues. The CDR3 coding sequence is TGTGCCAGCAGCAAAGAGACAGGGGATCGTGACAATCAGCCCCAGCATTTT. This sequence encodes CASSKETGDRDNQPQHF.

In this sample, this clonotype turned up many times. The chain is built from TRBV7-8 and TRBJ2-1; 9 bases are a match to TRBD2. Germline loops: CDR1 SGHVS, CDR2 FQNEAQ. This CDR3 is built from 15 residues. After removal of 10 bases from V and 4 bases from J, the junction contained 11 bases not matched to a gene. Here the CDR3 reads CATRNSGGGYNEQFF. The CDR3 region has the DNA TGTGCCACCCGAAATAGCGGGGGTGGATACAATGAGCAGTTCTTC.

This clonotype was observed at least ten times. The gene calls are TRBV7-9 and TRBJ1-4; D remains unclear. This CDR3 has 15 amino acids. The V end was cut by 4 bases, the J end by 4 bases, with 13 bases between. Germline V gives CDR1 SEHNR, CDR2 FQNEAQ (reference sequence). The CDR3 reads CASSSTGTGNEKLFF. In DNA form, the CDR3 reads TGTGCCAGCAGCTCCACCGGTACCGGTAATGAAAAACTGTTTTTT.

This clonotype was recorded many times. The chain recombines TRBV29-1 with TRBJ2-5, with 9 nucleotides matching TRBD2. The CDR3 length is 17 residues. The V gene's germline CDR1 is SQVTM and CDR2 ANQGSEA. V lost 1 base and J lost 5; bases outside the gene matches: 14. CDR3 sequence (DNA): TGCAGCGTTGAAGCTGGTCTTAGCGGGAGCCCGGGGGAGACCCAGTACTTC. Translated: CSVEAGLSGSPGETQYF.

The gene calls are TRBV29-1 and TRBJ2-4; 9 positions agree with TRBD2. This CDR3 is built from 13 residues. With V trimmed by 7 bases and J by 5 bases, 6 bases remained unmatched. Germline V CDR1 and CDR2: SQVTM, ANQGSEA. Written as DNA, the CDR3 is TGCAGCGCCAGCGCTAGCGGGGAAAACATTCAGTACTTC. Protein sequence: CSASASGENIQYF. Filled out from reference TRBV29-1 and TRBJ2-4, the complete variable domain reads SAVISQKPSRDICQRGTSLTIQCQVDSQVTMMFWYRQQPGQSLTLIATANQGSEATYESGFVIDKFPISRPNLTFSTLTVSNMSPEDSSIYLCSASASGENIQYFGAGTRLSVL.

This clonotype came up a few times. The chain recombines TRBV29-1 with TRBJ1-1; perhaps TRBD1 as D (6 bases). The germline gives CDR1 SQVTM, CDR2 ANQGSEA. CDR3 length: 12 amino acids. Trimming pared 6 bases from V and 2 bases from J, leaving 10 bases between. The CDR3 DNA reads TGCAGCGTCCAGGGGTATAACACTGAAGCTTTCTTT. This codes for CSVQGYNTEAFF.

The V gene is TRBV9, the J gene TRBJ1-6; 9 nucleotides match TRBD1. Germline CDR1 reads SGDLS; CDR2 reads YYNGEE. The trim removed 0 bases at V and 10 bases at J, leaving 5 bases unmatched. The CDR3 totals 15 residues. CDR3 coding DNA: TGTGCCAGCAGCGTAGATCGGACAGGGGTGTCACCCCTCCACTTT. Protein product: CASSVDRTGVSPLHF.

The sample holds a few counts of this clonotype. The rearrangement links TRBV28 to TRBJ2-7; D is uncertain. This CDR3 is 13 amino acids long. V gave up 6 bases and J gave up 2 bases, with 11 bases separating them. The germline V gene has CDR1 MDHEN and CDR2 SYDVKM. The CDR3 here is CASSLYLAYEQYF. DNA for the CDR3: TGTGCCAGCAGCCTATACCTCGCCTACGAGCAGTACTTC.

This clonotype was observed many times. This rearrangement joins TRBV7-8 to TRBJ2-3; D is unclear. Germline V gene sequence: CDR1 SGHVS, CDR2 FQNEAQ. V was trimmed by 5 bases and J by 0 bases, leaving 15 bases between them. The CDR3 contains 16 residues. Here the CDR3 DNA reads TGTGCCAGCAGCCCGGAGACGGTTTCTAGCACAGATACGCAGTATTTT. It encodes CASSPETVSSTDTQYF. The full variable domain, completed using reference TRBV7-8 and TRBJ2-3, is GAGVSQSPRYKVAKRGQDVALRCDPISGHVSLFWYQQALGQGPEFLTYFQNEAQLDKSGLPSDRFFAERPEGSVSTLKIQRTQQEDSAVYLCASSPETVSSTDTQYFGPGTRLTVL.

In this sample, this clonotype turned up a few times. The rearrangement links TRBV20-1 to TRBJ2-7; maybe TRBD2 (6 bases). The V and J ends lost 1 base and 7 bases respectively, with 8 bases between them. The CDR3 is made up of 11 amino acids. From germline, CDR1 is DFQATT and CDR2 SNEGSKA (reference sequence). The CDR3 loop is CSARAGEEQYF. The CDR3 DNA follows: TGCAGTGCTAGAGCGGGGGAAGAGCAGTACTTC.